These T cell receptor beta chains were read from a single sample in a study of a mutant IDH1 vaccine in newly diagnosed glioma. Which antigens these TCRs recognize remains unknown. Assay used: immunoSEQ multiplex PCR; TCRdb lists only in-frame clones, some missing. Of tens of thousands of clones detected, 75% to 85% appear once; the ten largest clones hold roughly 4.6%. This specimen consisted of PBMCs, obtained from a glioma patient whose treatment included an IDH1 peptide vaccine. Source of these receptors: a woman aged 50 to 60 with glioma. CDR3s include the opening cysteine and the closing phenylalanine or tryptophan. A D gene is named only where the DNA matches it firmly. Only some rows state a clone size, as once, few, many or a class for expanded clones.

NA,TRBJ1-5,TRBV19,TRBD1,TGTGCCAGTAGTAGCTGGACAGGAAGTAATCAGCCCCAGCATTTT,CASSSWTGSNQPQHF
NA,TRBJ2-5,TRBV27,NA,TGTGCCAGCAGTAAAGCCATGAACGGGGAGACCCAGTACTTC,CASSKAMNGETQYF
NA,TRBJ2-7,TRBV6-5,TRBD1,TGTGCCAGCAGTCCCCGGACAGGGGCCTACGAGCAGTACTTC,CASSPRTGAYEQYF
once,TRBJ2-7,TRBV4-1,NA,TGCGCCAGCAGCCAAGTATCTGTCCCAGGGGCCTACTACGAGCAGTACTTC,CASSQVSVPGAYYEQYF
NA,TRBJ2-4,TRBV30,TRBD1,TGTGCCTGGAGCCGGGACAGGGCCAAAAACATTCAGTACTTC,CAWSRDRAKNIQYF
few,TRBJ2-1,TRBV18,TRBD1,TGTGCCAGCTCACATGGACAGGGGGCATACAATGAGCAGTTCTTC,CASSHGQGAYNEQFF
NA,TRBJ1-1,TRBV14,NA,TGTGCCAGCAGCTCAGGGGTCCTGAACACTGAAGCTTTCTTT,CASSSGVLNTEAFF
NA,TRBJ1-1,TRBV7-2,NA,TGTGCCAGCAGCTTACGGTTGGTGAACACTGAAGCTTTCTTT,CASSLRLVNTEAFF
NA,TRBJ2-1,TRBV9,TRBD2,TGTGCCAGCAGCGTTGCCGGGGGGCGCGGGGGGAATGAGCAGTTCTTC,CASSVAGGRGGNEQFF
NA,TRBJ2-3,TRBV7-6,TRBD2,TGTGCCAGCAGCCCAATAGCGGGGGGAGGCACAGATACGCAGTATTTT,CASSPIAGGGTDTQYF
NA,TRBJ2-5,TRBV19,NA,TGTGCCAGTAGTATAGGGATGCGGGGGACAGGAGGCGAGACCCAGTACTTC,CASSIGMRGTGGETQYF
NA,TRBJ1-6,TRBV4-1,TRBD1,TGCGCCAGCTTATCTATCGGGACAGGGAGTTCACCCCTCCACTTT,CASLSIGTGSSPLHF
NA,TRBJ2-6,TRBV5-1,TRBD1,TGCGCCAGCAGCGCACGAACCTCGACAGGGTTAGTAGCCAACGTCCTGACTTTC,CASSARTSTGLVANVLTF
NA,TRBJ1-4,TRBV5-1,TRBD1,TGCGCCAGCAGCTTGGAAGGGACAGATAATGAAAAACTGTTTTTT,CASSLEGTDNEKLFF